This paragraph reports one T cell receptor (beta chain). Its specificity is not known. The sample is drawn from a study of somatic mutations in cytotoxic T cells in rheumatoid arthritis. On the study more broadly: Using a FACSAria II or Sony SH800, a portion of the V beta antibody-stained T-cell populations were flow-sorted at nearly 100% purity, and among those populations were V beta1+ cells that were then sequenced for TCRB. Study-wide findings and caveats: A largest CD8+ clone above 20% of CD8+ cells occurred in about an eighth of the 65 patients. Of the expanded CD8+ clones, the antigen targets were not known.

Sequencing was performed with immunoSEQ multiplex PCR; in TCRdb, only in-frame clones are kept and a portion is missing. Of about 20,000 clones listed, around 84% are singletons. The CDR3 runs to 14 residues. Trimming cost V 0 bases and J 4 bases, with 9 bases left between them. The V gene's germline CDR1 is MGHRA and CDR2 YSYEKL. Positive magnetic bead selection was used to isolate CD4+ and CD8+ cells; purity was checked by flow cytometry. Sequenced material: CD8+ T cells sorted from blood. This sequence originates from a woman between 45 and 60 years old in good health. J is TRBJ2-5 and V is TRBV4-1; possible D gene TRBD1, 6 bases. The CDR3 loop reads CASSQDTGLETQYF. For the CDR3, the DNA is TGCGCCAGCAGCCAAGATACAGGGCTAGAGACCCAGTACTTC.